The 30 T cell receptor beta chains below all came from one sample that was sequenced in a study of cytomegalovirus exposure and HLA in healthy donors. The PCR used 60 Vbeta and 13 Jbeta primers. The protocol was immunoSEQ multiplex PCR, while the TCRdb copy is restricted to in-frame clones and leaves out a portion. The sample carries 150,000 or so clones, over 65% recorded once. Input material: PBMCs. The receptor source for this set is a man between 25 and 39 years old in good health and CMV-seronegative.

The rearrangement links TRBV5-1 to TRBJ2-7; D is possibly TRBD2 (6 bases). The germline gives CDR1 SGHRS, CDR2 YFSETQ. This CDR3 comprises 17 residues. Trimming shortened V by 0 bases and J by 2 bases, and 18 bases separated the two germline ends. The CDR3 spells CASSLAMVGGEAYEQYF. The CDR3 DNA follows: TGCGCCAGCAGCTTGGCCATGGTGGGGGGAGAGGCCTACGAGCAGTACTTC.

This clone was observed a handful of times. The chain couples TRBV7-8 to TRBJ2-7, with TRBD1 matching over 8 bases. Trimming cost V 5 bases and J 3 bases; bases outside gene matches: 9. Germline V CDR1 and CDR2: SGHVS, FQNEAQ. CDR3 size: 15 residues. The CDR3 loop reads CASSPTRTGFYEQYF. DNA of the CDR3: TGTGCCAGCAGCCCAACGCGGACAGGGTTCTACGAGCAGTACTTC.

This clone was counted between two and nine times. This sequence joins TRBV5-4 and TRBJ2-7; 9 bases match TRBD1. Germline lookup yields CDR1 SGHNT and CDR2 YYREEE (reference sequence). This CDR3 has 15 residues. The J segment lost 1 base and the V segment lost 6 bases, leaving 8 bases of the junction unmatched. CDR3 DNA sequence: TGTGCCAGCACCCAAGACAGGGGGATTTCCTACGAGCAGTACTTC. Protein sequence: CASTQDRGISYEQYF.

The chain has TRBV7-9 and TRBJ2-1; 11 bases match TRBD1. With V trimmed by 5 bases and J by 5 bases, 5 bases remained unmatched. CDR3 length equals 15 residues. Germline V gene data show CDR1 as SEHNR and CDR2 as FQNEAQ (reference sequence). In DNA, the CDR3 is TGTGCCAGCAGCAGAGGACAGGGGGCTGACAATGAGCAGTTCTTC. This translates into CASSRGQGADNEQFF. Supplemented by reference TRBV7-9 and TRBJ2-1, the full variable domain reads DTGVSQNPRHKITKRGQNVTFRCDPISEHNRLYWYRQTLGQGPEFLTYFQNEAQLEKSRLLSDRFSAERPKGSFSTLEIQRTEQGDSAMYLCASSRGQGADNEQFFGPGTRLTVL.

The rearrangement uses TRBV6-1 and TRBJ1-5; D is uncertain. V lost 8 bases to trimming and J lost 2 bases, with 7 bases between them. The CDR3 covers 12 residues. The germline V gene encodes CDR1 MNHNS and CDR2 SASEGT. Written as DNA, the CDR3 is TGTGCCAGCCGGAGGGGCAATCAGCCCCAGCATTTT. It translates to CASRRGNQPQHF.

The chain recombines TRBV7-8 with TRBJ1-2, with no clear D. CDR1 is SGHVS and CDR2 is FQNEAQ in the germline V gene. The CDR3 runs to 14 residues. V was pared by 0 bases and J by 8 bases, with 13 bases between. CDR3: CASSLAYTNGGYTF. As DNA, the CDR3 is TGTGCCAGCAGCTTAGCCTATACAAACGGGGGCTACACCTTC.

V gene TRBV29-1 combines with J gene TRBJ1-1, with 8 bases that match TRBD1. The CDR3 totals 13 residues. Germline V CDR1 and CDR2: SQVTM, ANQGSEA. V lost 7 bases to trimming and J lost 5 bases; unmatched junction nucleotides: 9. CDR3 bases: TGCAGCGCCGTTGGACAGGGTGGGACTGAAGCTTTCTTT. Its protein is CSAVGQGGTEAFF.

This chain joins TRBV7-2 and TRBJ1-1; maybe TRBD1 (6 bases). The CDR3 spans 15 residues. Trimming removed 5 bases at V and 5 bases at J, with 18 bases between. Germline CDR1 reads SGHTA; CDR2 reads FQGNSA. In DNA form, the CDR3 reads TGTGCCAGCAGCCTCGGGGGGGGGCCCGGGACTGAAGCTTTCTTT. Translated, it gives CASSLGGGPGTEAFF.

The genes are TRBV5-1 and TRBJ2-7; the match to TRBD2 covers 7 bases. J lost 7 bases, V lost 4 bases, and 11 bases had no gene match. CDR3 length equals 14 residues. Germline V gene sequence: CDR1 SGHRS, CDR2 YFSETQ. The CDR3 DNA reads TGCGCCAGCAGCCCACGCCCTGGGGGGGTTGAGCAGTACTTC. It translates to CASSPRPGGVEQYF.

On this clone itself: Other DNA sequences in the same sample also yield this CDR3. V and J are TRBV7-2 and TRBJ2-7; D remains ambiguous. The germline V gene encodes CDR1 SGHTA and CDR2 FQGNSA. CDR3 size: 12 residues. V was trimmed by 5 bases and J by 0 bases, leaving 5 bases between them. CDR3 region: CASSASSYEQYF. The CDR3 nucleotides read TGTGCCAGCAGCGCCAGCTCCTACGAGCAGTACTTC.

V gene TRBV15 combines with J gene TRBJ2-2; possible D gene TRBD1, 6 bases. The CDR3 sequence is 15 residues long. In germline, CDR1 is LNHNV, CDR2 YYDKDF (reference sequence). Trimming pared 0 bases from V and 4 bases from J, leaving 9 bases between. The CDR3 DNA reads TGTGCCACCAGCAGAGATGGACAGTTCACCGGGGAGCTGTTTTTT. Protein product: CATSRDGQFTGELFF.

This clone has more than one count but fewer than ten. This sequence joins TRBV7-8 and TRBJ2-1; 9 nucleotides align to TRBD2. The CDR3 is 18 residues long. Germline CDR1 reads SGHVS; CDR2 reads FQNEAQ. The J segment lost 6 bases and the V segment lost 3 bases, leaving 15 bases of the junction unmatched. The CDR3 DNA follows: TGTGCCAGCAGCTTGCCGAGGAGGCTAGCGGGGAAGGGCAATGAGCAGTTCTTC. This translates into CASSLPRRLAGKGNEQFF.

The count of this clone is one. The same CDR3 can be traced to other DNA sequences in this sample. This chain joins TRBV19 and TRBJ1-5, with D possibly matching TRBD1 (6 bases). CDR1 is LNHDA, CDR2 SQIVND, per germline (reference sequence). V lost 1 base and J 1 base, leaving 8 bases between the germline ends. CDR3 length: 15 residues. The CDR3 sequence is CASSIGQGSNQPQHF. The CDR3 DNA is TGTGCCAGTAGTATAGGGCAGGGGAGCAATCAGCCCCAGCATTTT.

This clone was counted only a few times. The chain uses TRBV27 and TRBJ2-7, with TRBD2 matching over 11 bases. CDR1 MNHEY and CDR2 SMNVEV come from the germline V gene (reference sequence). V shed 0 bases, J shed 0 bases, and the junction held 1 base outside the gene matches. The CDR3 spans 16 residues. The CDR3 reads CASSLSGTSGSYEQYF. The CDR3 nucleotides read TGTGCCAGCAGTTTATCAGGGACTAGCGGCTCCTACGAGCAGTACTTC.

The V call is TRBV5-1, the J call TRBJ1-1; TRBD1 is a possible D gene (6 bases). V gave up 4 bases and J gave up 0 bases, with 13 bases separating them. Germline V gene lookup returns CDR1 SGHRS and CDR2 YFSETQ. This CDR3 region has 15 residues. The CDR3 loop is CASSKLQGLNTEAFF. CDR3 nucleotides: TGCGCCAGCAGCAAGTTACAGGGACTGAACACTGAAGCTTTCTTT.

The chain has TRBV5-4 and TRBJ1-1; maybe TRBD1 (5 bases). V was trimmed by 0 bases and J by 1 base, leaving 10 bases between them. The CDR3 length is 15 residues. Germline loops: CDR1 SGHNT, CDR2 YYREEE (reference sequence). The chain's CDR3 is CASSLGGAPNTEAFF. CDR3 in DNA: TGTGCCAGCAGCTTGGGGGGCGCGCCGAACACTGAAGCTTTCTTT.

On this clone: At one end the junction does not follow the germline gene, possibly because of a read error. The chain employs TRBV7-9 and TRBJ2-3, with unresolved D. The germline V gene encodes CDR1 SEHNR and CDR2 FQNEAQ (reference sequence). This CDR3 has 12 amino acids. CDR3 sequence (DNA): TGTTCCAGCAGCTGGCCAACAGATACGCAGTATTTT. Amino acid sequence: CSSSWPTDTQYF. The full variable domain, with the rest looked up from reference TRBV7-9 and TRBJ2-3, is DTGVSQNPRHKITKRGQNVTFRCDPISEHNRLYWYRQTLGQGPEFLTYFQNEAQLEKSRLLSDRFSAERPKGSFSTLEIQRTEQGDSAMYLCSSSWPTDTQYFGPGTRLTVL.

The rearrangement joins TRBV19 to TRBJ2-5; 7 bases fit TRBD1. Germline assignment: CDR1 LNHDA and CDR2 SQIVND (reference sequence). The CDR3 sequence is 12 residues long. Trimming cost V 9 bases and J 1 base; bases outside gene matches: 2. Written as DNA, the CDR3 is TGTGCCAGCCGACAGGGCCAAGAGACCCAGTACTTC. Translation: CASRQGQETQYF.

The chain uses TRBV4-2 and TRBJ1-6; no clear D gene. V lost 0 bases and J lost 7, with 10 bases in between. Germline V gene lookup returns CDR1 LGHNA and CDR2 YNFKEQ. The CDR3 has 15 amino acids. CDR3 region: CASSQDWADNSPLHF. The CDR3 DNA sequence: TGTGCCAGCAGCCAAGATTGGGCAGACAATTCACCCCTCCACTTT.

As DNA, the CDR3 is TGCGCCAGCAGCGGGGCCAGACAGGGGACAGATACGCAGTATTTT. Amino acids: CASSGARQGTDTQYF. The chain combines TRBV5-1 with TRBJ2-3, with 8 bases aligning to TRBD1. This CDR3 is 15 amino acids long. Per germline, CDR1 SGHRS and CDR2 YFSETQ. V lost 4 bases and J lost 3; bases outside the gene matches: 7.

The rearrangement joins TRBV5-1 to TRBJ2-7, with D perhaps TRBD2 (6 bases). Germline V gene sequence: CDR1 SGHRS, CDR2 YFSETQ. The CDR3 totals 15 residues. V dropped 3 bases and J dropped 1 base, with 14 bases sitting between them. CDR3 protein: CASSYSVGGSYEQYF. In nucleotides, the CDR3 is TGCGCCAGCAGCTACTCGGTTGGGGGGTCCTACGAGCAGTACTTC.

This rearrangement joins TRBV9 to TRBJ2-2; TRBD1 matches 7 bases. CDR3 size: 15 residues. With V trimmed by 3 bases and J by 3 bases, 5 bases remained unmatched. CDR1 SGDLS and CDR2 YYNGEE come from the germline V gene. CDR3 DNA: TGTGCCAGCAGCGGCGGAGACAGGGACACCGGGGAGCTGTTTTTT. This codes for CASSGGDRDTGELFF.

This clone has only one observation. The chain recombines TRBV27 with TRBJ2-5; TRBD2 is a possible D gene (7 bases). Germline V gene lookup returns CDR1 MNHEY and CDR2 SMNVEV (reference sequence). V dropped 2 bases and J dropped 5 bases, with 15 bases sitting between them. There are 15 residues in the CDR3. CDR3 coding DNA: TGTGCCAGCAGTTTACTAACGGGGGGCGAGGAGACCCAGTACTTC. Protein sequence: CASSLLTGGEETQYF.

On this clone: One end of the junction fails to match germline, which may point to a read error. The chain joins TRBV7-9 to TRBJ1-4; 7 nucleotides agree with TRBD1. Germline V gene data show CDR1 as SEHNR and CDR2 as FQNEAQ (reference sequence). The CDR3 is 17 residues long. The CDR3 protein is CSSSLEATGSPNEKLFF. The CDR3 nucleotides are TGTTCCAGCAGCTTAGAGGCGACAGGGTCGCCTAATGAAAAACTGTTTTTT.

The chain combines TRBV19 with TRBJ1-5; TRBD1 might be the D (5 bases). Trimming cost V 7 bases and J 7 bases, with 14 bases left between them. This CDR3 spans 13 amino acids. Germline V gene sequence: CDR1 LNHDA, CDR2 SQIVND (reference sequence). The CDR3 reads CASTWGRGQPQHF. In DNA, the CDR3 is TGTGCCAGTACATGGGGACGGGGGCAGCCCCAGCATTTT.

Only a few counts were recorded for this clone. The chain is built from TRBV29-1 and TRBJ2-4, with D tentatively TRBD1 (6 bases). V lost 8 bases, J lost 6 bases, and 17 bases lay in between. Looked up from germline, CDR1 is SQVTM and CDR2 is ANQGSEA. The CDR3 covers 13 residues. The CDR3 region has the DNA TGCAGCTTCCGAGGGGGTTATGGAAACATTCAGTACTTC. Amino acid sequence: CSFRGGYGNIQYF.

This clone was seen only once. This sequence joins TRBV4-2 and TRBJ2-7; 8 nucleotides match TRBD2. Unmatched junction bases numbered 6, after V lost 0 bases and J lost 2 bases. Germline CDR1 and CDR2: LGHNA and YNFKEQ. There are 16 residues in the CDR3. In DNA, the CDR3 is TGTGCCAGCAGCCAAGATACCGGGGGGGTGACCTACGAGCAGTACTTC. Residues: CASSQDTGGVTYEQYF.

J is TRBJ1-1 and V is TRBV29-1; 9 nucleotides align to TRBD1. The germline gives CDR1 SQVTM, CDR2 ANQGSEA. The CDR3 is made up of 15 amino acids. Trimming took 0 bases from V and 1 from J; bases not matched to a gene: 3. The CDR3 loop reads CSVEDGQGWNTEAFF. CDR3 nucleotides: TGCAGCGTTGAAGACGGACAGGGGTGGAACACTGAAGCTTTCTTT.

With respect to this clone: The conserved closing phenylalanine or tryptophan is absent in this CDR3, likely reflecting a read error. The chain joins TRBV5-1 to TRBJ1-2; perhaps TRBD1 as D (5 bases). This CDR3 is 13 amino acids long. Germline loops: CDR1 SGHRS, CDR2 YFSETQ. The V gene lost 4 bases and the J gene lost 4 bases, with 11 bases spanning the gap. CDR3 DNA: TGCGCCAGCAGCGAAGGTGGGGCCTATGGCTACACCCTC. Protein: CASSEGGAYGYTL.

The chain employs TRBV15 and TRBJ2-1; D is perhaps TRBD2 (7 bases). The germline V gene encodes CDR1 LNHNV and CDR2 YYDKDF (reference sequence). Trimming left V 5 bases short and J 7 bases short, with 15 bases between. This CDR3 has 14 residues. DNA of the CDR3: TGTGCCACCAGCCCCCGGCGGGGGCAAAATGAGCAGTTCTTC. It is translated as CATSPRRGQNEQFF.